These 10 T cell receptor beta chains share one sample of origin, sequenced in a study of blood T cell repertoires in COVID-19. Some clones are missing from TCRdb's copy, which holds only in-frame ones; the method was immunoSEQ multiplex PCR. The data show 45,000 to 70,000 clones, about 73% seen once. Sequencing was performed on peripheral blood. The origin of the receptors is a woman aged 45 to 65 with active or convalescent COVID-19.

The J gene is TRBJ1-3, the V gene TRBV10-2; D is possibly TRBD1 (6 bases). The germline gives CDR1 WSHSY, CDR2 SAAADI. The CDR3 has 16 amino acids. V was shortened by 6 bases and J by 3 bases, with 18 bases between the two germline ends. CDR3 residues: CASRLLEGGDGNTIYF. DNA of the CDR3: TGCGCCAGCAGACTCCTCGAGGGGGGGGATGGAAACACCATATATTTT.

This clone was recorded only once. The rearrangement links TRBV28 to TRBJ1-4, with 9 bases identical to TRBD1. Germline CDR1 MDHEN, CDR2 SYDVKM. Trimming removed 4 bases from V and 8 bases from J; junction bases left unmatched: 8. CDR3 length: 15 amino acids. The CDR3 DNA reads as TGTGCCAGCAGTTCCCCGGGACAGGGTAGGGAAAAACTGTTTTTT. Translated, it gives CASSSPGQGREKLFF.

The chain has TRBV24-1 and TRBJ2-2, with 11 positions matching TRBD2. In germline, CDR1 is KGHDR, CDR2 SFDVKD. J lost 7 bases, V lost 4 bases, and 7 bases had no gene match. The CDR3 contains 16 residues. The CDR3 DNA reads as TGTGCCACCAGTGACTCGGGACTAGCGGATCGCGGGGAGCTGTTTTTT. Protein product: CATSDSGLADRGELFF.

This sequence joins TRBV7-2 and TRBJ2-7; no definite D call. V was shortened by 5 bases and J by 0 bases, with 11 bases between the two germline ends. The CDR3 runs to 14 residues. CDR1 and CDR2 (germline): SGHTA, FQGNSA. For the CDR3, the DNA is TGTGCCAGCAGCCCGAGTAGGAGCTCCTACGAGCAGTACTTC. Protein: CASSPSRSSYEQYF.

The J gene is TRBJ2-5, the V gene TRBV3-1 (or the pseudogene TRBV3-2); possibly TRBD2 for D (6 bases). CDR1 LGHDT and CDR2 YNNKEL come from the germline V gene (reference sequence). Trimming pared 4 bases from V and 1 base from J, leaving 19 bases between. This CDR3 is built from 17 residues. The CDR3 coding sequence is TGTGCCAGCAGCCCATTACCCGGGACTCCTAGCCAAGAGACCCAGTACTTC. Translation gives CASSPLPGTPSQETQYF.

In its sample, this clone was seen once. The chain couples TRBV18 to TRBJ2-1; TRBD1 matches at 8 bases. With 3 bases clipped from V and 4 bases from J, the junction kept 8 bases outside the gene matches. Germline loops: CDR1 KGHSH, CDR2 LQKENI. CDR3 length equals 16 residues. CDR3 bases: TGTGCCAGCTCACCCGGACAGGGCGGACCTTACAATGAGCAGTTCTTC. It is translated as CASSPGQGGPYNEQFF.

V usage is TRBV7-2 and J usage is TRBJ1-2; 7 nucleotides line up with TRBD1. This CDR3 contains 14 residues. Germline values: CDR1 SGHTA, CDR2 FQGNSA. Trimming removed 11 bases from V and 8 bases from J; junction bases left unmatched: 17. The CDR3 DNA is TGTGCCTGCCTTGAAGGAGTCAGGGGGAGAGGCTACACCTTC. Its translation is CACLEGVRGRGYTF.

This chain joins TRBV5-5 and TRBJ2-1; tentatively, D is TRBD2 (5 bases). V was trimmed by 10 bases and J by 0 bases, leaving 17 bases between them. The length of the CDR3 is 15 residues. Germline values: CDR1 SGHKS, CDR2 YYEKEE (reference sequence). Written as DNA, the CDR3 is TGTGCCCCTTGCCTGGCGGGCAGCTCCTACAATGAGCAGTTCTTC. This codes for CAPCLAGSSYNEQFF.

The chain combines TRBV21-1 with TRBJ2-2; no check of the table's D call, TRBD2, against the DNA was made. TRBV21-1 counts as a pseudogene. The length of the CDR3 is 17 residues. CDR3 loop: CASSKFRRDVRTGELFF. The CDR3 nucleotides are TGTGCCAGCAGCAAATTTAGGAGGGACGTCAGAACCGGGGAGCTGTTTTTT.

The rearrangement uses TRBV5-6 and TRBJ2-1; weak D call: TRBD2 (5 bases). The CDR3 sequence is 16 residues long. Germline V CDR1 and CDR2: SGHDT, YYEEEE. V lost 4 bases to trimming and J lost 8 bases, with 22 bases between them. The CDR3 here is CASSLLAGPPGYEQFF. CDR3 nucleotide sequence: TGTGCCAGCAGCCTCCTAGCCGGGCCCCCCGGCTATGAGCAGTTCTTC.